In this sample, the clone carrying this T cell receptor (beta chain) turned up a few times. The sample originates from a study of blood T cell repertoires in COVID-19. Whole-study context: Samples representing acute and convalescent COVID-19 were sourced from the United States, Italy and Spain. T cells, B-cell-depleted T cells, or PBMCs supplied cDNA or gDNA.

Original handling: Quantification of nucleated cells was approximated via reference gene primer amplification. The method was immunoSEQ multiplex PCR; TCRdb's version includes in-frame clones alone and lacks a portion of them. V and J calls and clone size are copied from that table; D and trimming were computed from the DNA. The repertoire has 120,000 or so clones, 65% to 80% of them found once; the top ten carry around 0.9%. V was pared by 0 bases and J by 12 bases, with 13 bases between. Germline values: CDR1 SGDLS, CDR2 YYNGEE. The length of the CDR3 is 13 residues. The TCR originated in a human donor with acute or convalescent COVID-19. The donor label of this sample is uncertain. This chain connects TRBV9 to TRBJ2-1, with TRBD2 as a possible D gene (6 bases). The sample comprised peripheral blood. Here the CDR3 reads CASSVDLGEVQFF. The CDR3 coding sequence is TGTGCCAGCAGCGTAGATCTTGGGGAGGTGCAGTTCTTC. Drawing the rest from reference TRBV9 and TRBJ2-1, the complete variable domain is DSGVTQTPKHLITATGQRVTLRCSPRSGDLSVYWYQQSLDQGLQFLIQYYNGEERAKGNILERFSAQQFPDLHSELNLSSLELGDSALYFCASSVDLGEVQFFGPGTRLTVL.